This paragraph covers one TCR beta chain sequence. Its target is unknown. The data were obtained in a study of T cells in narcolepsy. Study-wide results and limits: In some patient and control memory CD4+ samples, autoreactive clones were absent. Blood of same and different patients, but not healthy controls, reportedly held recurring autoreactive clonotypes. Comparing one patient's CSF and blood CD4+ clonotypes highlighted HCRT- and TRIB2-specific autoreactive clonotypes.

Clones were read by immunoSEQ multiplex PCR, and TCRdb kept only the in-frame ones, dropping some. This sample yields 30,000 to 40,000 clones, of which approximately 80% are seen a single time; about 2.3% belongs to the top ten. The V gene lost 3 bases and the J gene lost 8 bases, with 10 bases spanning the gap. Germline CDR1 is DFQATT and CDR2 is SNEGSKA (reference sequence). The CDR3 loop spans 11 amino acids. The TCR comes from a human donor in good health. The chain has TRBV20-1 and TRBJ1-1, with no clear D. The sample was memory (CD45RA-) CD4+ T cells from blood. This CDR3 reads CSASRAGEAFF. DNA for the CDR3: TGCAGTGCTAGTAGGGCGGGCGAAGCTTTCTTT.